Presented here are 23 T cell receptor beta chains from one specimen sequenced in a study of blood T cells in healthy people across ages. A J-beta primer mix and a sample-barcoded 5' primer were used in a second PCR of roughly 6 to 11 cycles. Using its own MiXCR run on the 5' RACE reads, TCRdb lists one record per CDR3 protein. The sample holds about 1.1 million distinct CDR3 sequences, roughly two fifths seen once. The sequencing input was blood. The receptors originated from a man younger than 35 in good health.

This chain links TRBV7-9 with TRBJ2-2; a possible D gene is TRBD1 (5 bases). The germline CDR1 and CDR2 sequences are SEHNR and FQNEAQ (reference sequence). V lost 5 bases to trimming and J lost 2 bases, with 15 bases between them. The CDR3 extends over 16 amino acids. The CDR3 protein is CASSPPEGVNTGELFF. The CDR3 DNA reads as TGTGCCAGCAGCCCTCCGGAAGGGGTAAACACCGGGGAGCTGTTTTTT.

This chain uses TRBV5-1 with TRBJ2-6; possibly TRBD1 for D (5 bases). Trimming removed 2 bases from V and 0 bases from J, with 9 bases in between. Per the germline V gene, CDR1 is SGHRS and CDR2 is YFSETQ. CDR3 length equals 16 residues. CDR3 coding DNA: TGCGCCAGCAGCTTCGGCAGGGTCTCTGGGGCCAACGTCCTGACTTTC. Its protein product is CASSFGRVSGANVLTF.

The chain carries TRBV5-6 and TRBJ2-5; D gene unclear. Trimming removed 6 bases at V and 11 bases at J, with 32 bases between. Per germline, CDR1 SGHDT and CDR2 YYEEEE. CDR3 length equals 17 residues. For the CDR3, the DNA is TGTGCCAGCACACCTGACAAGGGTCGTTATGGGTACAATGAGCAGTACTTC. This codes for CASTPDKGRYGYNEQYF.

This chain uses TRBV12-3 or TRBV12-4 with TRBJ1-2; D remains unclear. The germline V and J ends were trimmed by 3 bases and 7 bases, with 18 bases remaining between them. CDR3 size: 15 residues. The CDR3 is CASSLGDLPSPGYTF. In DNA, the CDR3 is TGTGCCAGCAGTTTGGGTGATTTACCGTCGCCTGGCTACACCTTC.

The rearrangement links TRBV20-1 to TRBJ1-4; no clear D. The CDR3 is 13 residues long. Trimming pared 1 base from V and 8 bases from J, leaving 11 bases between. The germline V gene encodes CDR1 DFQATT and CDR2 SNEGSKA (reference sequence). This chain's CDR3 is CSARGGPEEKLFF. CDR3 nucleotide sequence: TGCAGTGCTAGAGGTGGACCGGAAGAAAAACTGTTTTTT.

The chain's CDR3 is CSARVLKSGTLNTEAFF. In DNA form, the CDR3 reads TGCAGTGCTAGAGTTCTGAAGTCTGGGACTTTAAACACTGAAGCTTTCTTT. J is TRBJ1-1 and V is TRBV20-1; a possible D gene is TRBD1 (5 bases). Germline V lookup: CDR1 DFQATT, CDR2 SNEGSKA (reference sequence). The CDR3 extends over 17 amino acids. V lost 1 base to trimming and J lost 2 bases, with 20 bases between them.

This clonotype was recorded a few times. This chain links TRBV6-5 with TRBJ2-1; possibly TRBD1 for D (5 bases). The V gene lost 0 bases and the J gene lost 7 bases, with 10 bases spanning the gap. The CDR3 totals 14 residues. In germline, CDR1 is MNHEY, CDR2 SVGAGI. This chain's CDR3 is CASSYSIGVNEQFF. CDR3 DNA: TGTGCCAGCAGTTACTCGATAGGGGTAAATGAGCAGTTCTTC.

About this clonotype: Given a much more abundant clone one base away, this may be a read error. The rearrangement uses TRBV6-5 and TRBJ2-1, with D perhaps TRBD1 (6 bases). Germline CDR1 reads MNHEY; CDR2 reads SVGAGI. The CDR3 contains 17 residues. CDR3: CVSSYPEDQGQYNEQFF. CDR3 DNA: TGTGTCAGCAGTTACCCGGAGGACCAGGGGCAGTACAATGAGCAGTTCTTC.

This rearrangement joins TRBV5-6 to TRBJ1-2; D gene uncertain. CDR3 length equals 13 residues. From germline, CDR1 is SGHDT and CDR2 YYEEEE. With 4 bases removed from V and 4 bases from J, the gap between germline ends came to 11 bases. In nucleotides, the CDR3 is TGTGCCAGCAGCGTGGAAGTTAGCTATGGCTACACCTTC. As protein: CASSVEVSYGYTF.

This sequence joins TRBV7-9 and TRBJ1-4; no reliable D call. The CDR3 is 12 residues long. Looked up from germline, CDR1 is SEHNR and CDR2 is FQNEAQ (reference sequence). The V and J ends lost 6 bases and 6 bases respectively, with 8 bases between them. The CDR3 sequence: CASSRAHEKLFF. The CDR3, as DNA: TGTGCCAGCAGTCGGGCCCATGAAAAACTGTTTTTT.

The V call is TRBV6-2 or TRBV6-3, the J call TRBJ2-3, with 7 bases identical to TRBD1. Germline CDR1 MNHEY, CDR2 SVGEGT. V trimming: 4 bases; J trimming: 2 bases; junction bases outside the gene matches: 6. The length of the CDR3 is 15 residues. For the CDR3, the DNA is TGTGCCAGCAGTTCCAAGACAGGGACCACAGATACGCAGTATTTT. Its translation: CASSSKTGTTDTQYF.

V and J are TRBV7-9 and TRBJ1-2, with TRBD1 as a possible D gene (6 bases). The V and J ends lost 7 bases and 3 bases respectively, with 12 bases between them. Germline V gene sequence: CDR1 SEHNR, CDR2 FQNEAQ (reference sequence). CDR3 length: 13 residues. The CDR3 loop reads CASISRGDYGYTF. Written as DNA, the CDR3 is TGTGCCAGCATCTCTAGGGGGGACTATGGCTACACCTTC.

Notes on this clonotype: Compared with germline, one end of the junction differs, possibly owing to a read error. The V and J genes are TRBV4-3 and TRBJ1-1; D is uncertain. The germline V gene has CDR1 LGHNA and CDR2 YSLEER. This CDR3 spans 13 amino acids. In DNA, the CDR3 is TGCGCCAGCAACCAATACAGGAACACTGAAGCTTTCTTT. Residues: CASNQYRNTEAFF.

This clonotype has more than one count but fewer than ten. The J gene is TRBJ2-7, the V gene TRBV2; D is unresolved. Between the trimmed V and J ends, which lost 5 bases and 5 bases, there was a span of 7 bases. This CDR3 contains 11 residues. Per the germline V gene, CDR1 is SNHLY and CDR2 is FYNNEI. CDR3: CASSIRDEQYF. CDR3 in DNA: TGTGCCAGCAGTATACGCGACGAGCAGTACTTC.

This CDR3 is CASSPPAGTEAFF. In nucleotides, the CDR3 is TGCGCCAGCAGCCCGCCCGCGGGTACTGAAGCTTTCTTT. This sequence joins TRBV5-1 and TRBJ1-1, with D unresolved. Germline CDR1 SGHRS, CDR2 YFSETQ. V was pared by 4 bases and J by 5 bases, with 12 bases between. This CDR3 spans 13 amino acids.

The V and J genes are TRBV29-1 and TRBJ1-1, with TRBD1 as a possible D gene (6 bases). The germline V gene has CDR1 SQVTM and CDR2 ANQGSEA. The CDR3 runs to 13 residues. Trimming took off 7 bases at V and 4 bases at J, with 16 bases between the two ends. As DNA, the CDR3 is TGCAGCGCGAGGGGGGGGACCTTCACTGAAGCTTTCTTT. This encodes CSARGGTFTEAFF.

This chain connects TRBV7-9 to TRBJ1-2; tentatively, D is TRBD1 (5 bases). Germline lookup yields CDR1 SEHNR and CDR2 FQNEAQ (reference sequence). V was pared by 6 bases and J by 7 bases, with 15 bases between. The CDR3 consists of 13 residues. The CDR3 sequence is CASSIGAVSGYTF. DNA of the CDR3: TGTGCCAGCAGTATTGGGGCAGTGAGTGGCTACACCTTC.

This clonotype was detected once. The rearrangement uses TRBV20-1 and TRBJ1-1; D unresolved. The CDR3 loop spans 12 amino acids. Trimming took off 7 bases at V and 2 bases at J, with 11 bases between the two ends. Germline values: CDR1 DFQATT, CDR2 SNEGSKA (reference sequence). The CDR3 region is CSVRDLNTEAFF. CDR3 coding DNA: TGCAGTGTTAGGGATTTAAACACTGAAGCTTTCTTT.

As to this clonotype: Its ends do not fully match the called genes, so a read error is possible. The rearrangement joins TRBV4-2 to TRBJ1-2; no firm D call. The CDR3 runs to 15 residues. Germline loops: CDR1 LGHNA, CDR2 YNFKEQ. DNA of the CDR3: TGTGCCAGCAACCAAGATGCGGGCCAGTCCTGGGGCTACACCTTC. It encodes CASNQDAGQSWGYTF.

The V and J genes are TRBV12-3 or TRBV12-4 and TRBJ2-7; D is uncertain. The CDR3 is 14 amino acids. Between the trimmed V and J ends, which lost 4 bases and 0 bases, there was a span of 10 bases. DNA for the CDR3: TGTGCCAGCAGTTCCGCGCCTTTCTCCTACGAGCAGTACTTC. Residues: CASSSAPFSYEQYF.

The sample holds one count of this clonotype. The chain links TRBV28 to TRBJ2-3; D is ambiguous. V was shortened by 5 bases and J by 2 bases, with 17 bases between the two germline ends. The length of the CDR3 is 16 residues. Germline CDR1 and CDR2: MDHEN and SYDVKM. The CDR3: CASSGDKQRPTDTQYF. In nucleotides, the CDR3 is TGTGCCAGCAGTGGAGACAAGCAAAGGCCCACAGATACGCAGTATTTT.

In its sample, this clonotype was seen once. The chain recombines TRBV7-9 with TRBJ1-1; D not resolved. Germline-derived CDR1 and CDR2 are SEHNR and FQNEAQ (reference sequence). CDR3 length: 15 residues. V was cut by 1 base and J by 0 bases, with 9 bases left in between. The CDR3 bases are TGTGCCAGCAGCTTAGATCAGAGCATGAACACTGAAGCTTTCTTT. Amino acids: CASSLDQSMNTEAFF.

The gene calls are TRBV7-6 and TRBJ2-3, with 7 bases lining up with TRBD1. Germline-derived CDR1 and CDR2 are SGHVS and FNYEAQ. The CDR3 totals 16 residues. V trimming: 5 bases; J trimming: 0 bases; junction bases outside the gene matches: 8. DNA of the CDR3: TGTGCCAGCAGCCCGAAGGGACAGATTAGCACAGATACGCAGTATTTT. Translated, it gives CASSPKGQISTDTQYF.